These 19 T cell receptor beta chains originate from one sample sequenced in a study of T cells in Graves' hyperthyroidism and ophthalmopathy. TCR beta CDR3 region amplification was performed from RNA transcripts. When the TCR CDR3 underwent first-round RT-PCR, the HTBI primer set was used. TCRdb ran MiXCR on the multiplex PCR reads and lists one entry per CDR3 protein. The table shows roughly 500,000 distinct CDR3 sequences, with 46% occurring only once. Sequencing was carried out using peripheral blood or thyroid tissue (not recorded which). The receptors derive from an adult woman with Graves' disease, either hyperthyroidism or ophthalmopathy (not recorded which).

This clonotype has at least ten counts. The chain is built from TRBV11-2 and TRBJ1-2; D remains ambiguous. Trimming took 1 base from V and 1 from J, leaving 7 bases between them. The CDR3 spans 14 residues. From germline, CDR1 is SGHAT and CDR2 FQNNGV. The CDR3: CASSLGVVNYGYTF. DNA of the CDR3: TGTGCCAGCAGCTTAGGGGTGGTTAACTATGGCTACACCTTC.

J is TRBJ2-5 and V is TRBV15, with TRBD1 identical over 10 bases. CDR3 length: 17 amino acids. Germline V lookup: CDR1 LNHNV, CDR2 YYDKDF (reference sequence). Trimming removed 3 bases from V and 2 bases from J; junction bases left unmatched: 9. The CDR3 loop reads CATSRGPGQGPQETQYF. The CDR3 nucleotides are TGTGCCACCAGCAGGGGCCCGGGACAGGGGCCTCAAGAGACCCAGTACTTC.

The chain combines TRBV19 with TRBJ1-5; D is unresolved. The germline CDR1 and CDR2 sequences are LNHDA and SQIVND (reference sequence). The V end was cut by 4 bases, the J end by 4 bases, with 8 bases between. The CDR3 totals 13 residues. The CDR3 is CASSKQRNQPQHF. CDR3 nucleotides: TGTGCCAGTAGTAAACAGAGAAATCAGCCCCAGCATTTT.

CDR3 in amino acids: CATSRDTGHLSGTQYF. CDR3 sequence (DNA): TGTGCCACCAGCAGAGATACTGGACACCTGAGCGGGACCCAGTACTTC. The rearrangement uses TRBV15 and TRBJ2-5; possibly TRBD1 or TRBD2 for D (5 bases each). V was cut by 0 bases and J by 7 bases, with 18 bases left in between. The CDR3 is 16 amino acids. Germline V gives CDR1 LNHNV, CDR2 YYDKDF (reference sequence). The full variable domain, in which reference TRBV15 and TRBJ2-5 provide the parts outside the CDR3, is DAMVIQNPRYQVTQFGKPVTLSCSQTLNHNVMYWYQQKSSQAPKLLFHYYDKDFNNEADTPDNFQSRRPNTSFCFLDIRSPGLGDTAMYLCATSRDTGHLSGTQYFGPGTRLLVL.

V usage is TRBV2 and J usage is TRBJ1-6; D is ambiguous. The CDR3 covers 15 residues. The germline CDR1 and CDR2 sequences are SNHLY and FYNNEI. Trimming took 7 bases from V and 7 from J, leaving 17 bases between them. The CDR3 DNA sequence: TGTGCCAGCAACCGCCAAGAGACTTCAAATTCACCCCTCCACTTT. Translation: CASNRQETSNSPLHF.

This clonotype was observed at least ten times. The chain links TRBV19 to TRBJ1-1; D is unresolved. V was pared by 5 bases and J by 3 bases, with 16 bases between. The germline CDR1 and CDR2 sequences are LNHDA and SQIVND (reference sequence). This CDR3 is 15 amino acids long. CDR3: CASSWERERDTEAFF. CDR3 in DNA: TGTGCCAGTAGTTGGGAAAGGGAAAGGGACACTGAAGCTTTCTTT.

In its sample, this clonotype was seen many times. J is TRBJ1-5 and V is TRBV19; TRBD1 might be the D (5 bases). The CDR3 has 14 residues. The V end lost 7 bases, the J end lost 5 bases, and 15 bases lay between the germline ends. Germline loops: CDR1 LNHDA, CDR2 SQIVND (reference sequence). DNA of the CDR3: TGTGCCAGTACATACTCGGTAGGGGATCAGCCCCAGCATTTT. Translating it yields CASTYSVGDQPQHF.

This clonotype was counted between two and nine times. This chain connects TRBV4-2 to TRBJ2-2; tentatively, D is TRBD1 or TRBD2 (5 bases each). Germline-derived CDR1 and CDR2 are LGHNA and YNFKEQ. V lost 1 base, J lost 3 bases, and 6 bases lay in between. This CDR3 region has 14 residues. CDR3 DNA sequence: TGTGCCAGCAGCCAAGTGGGACACACCGGGGAGCTGTTTTTT. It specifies CASSQVGHTGELFF.

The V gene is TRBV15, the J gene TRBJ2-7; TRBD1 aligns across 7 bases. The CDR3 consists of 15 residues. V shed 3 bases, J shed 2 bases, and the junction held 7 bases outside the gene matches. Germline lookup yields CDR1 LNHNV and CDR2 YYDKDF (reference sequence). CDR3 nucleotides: TGTGCCACCAGCAGCATCCGGGACAGCCCCTACGAGCAGTACTTC. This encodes CATSSIRDSPYEQYF.

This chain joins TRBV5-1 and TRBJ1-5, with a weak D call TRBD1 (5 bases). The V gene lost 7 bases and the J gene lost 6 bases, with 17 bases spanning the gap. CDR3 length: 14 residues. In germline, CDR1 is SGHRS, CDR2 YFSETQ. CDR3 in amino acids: CASARPQGGQPQHF. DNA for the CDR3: TGCGCCAGCGCCCGACCCCAGGGCGGTCAGCCCCAGCATTTT.

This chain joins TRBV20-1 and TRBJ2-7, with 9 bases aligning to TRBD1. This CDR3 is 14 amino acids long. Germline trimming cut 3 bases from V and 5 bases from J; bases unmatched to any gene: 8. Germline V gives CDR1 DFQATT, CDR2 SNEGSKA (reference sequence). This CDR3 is CSASRPGQGHEQYF. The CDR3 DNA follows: TGCAGTGCTAGCCGGCCGGGACAGGGTCACGAGCAGTACTTC.

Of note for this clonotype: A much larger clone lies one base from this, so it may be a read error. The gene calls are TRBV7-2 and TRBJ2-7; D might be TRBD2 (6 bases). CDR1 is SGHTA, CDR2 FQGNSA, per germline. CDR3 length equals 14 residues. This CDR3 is CASRGRQGGYGQYF. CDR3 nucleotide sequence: TGTGCCAGCAGGGGAAGGCAGGGAGGTTACGGGCAGTACTTC.

Here the CDR3 DNA reads TGTGCCAGCAGCCCTAGAGGGGGCGGAGTTGGAGCTTTCTTT. It yields the protein CASSPRGGGVGAFF. V gene TRBV11-2 combines with J gene TRBJ1-1; 7 bases are shared with TRBD1. After removal of 5 bases from V and 10 bases from J, the junction contained 13 bases not matched to a gene. This CDR3 spans 14 amino acids. Germline CDR1 is SGHAT and CDR2 is FQNNGV.

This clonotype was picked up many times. CDR3 in amino acids: CASSIAGQAYEQYF. The DNA of the CDR3 is TGTGCCAGTAGTATAGCGGGACAAGCTTACGAGCAGTACTTC. The rearrangement links TRBV19 to TRBJ2-7, with D possibly matching TRBD1 (6 bases). V was trimmed by 1 base and J by 4 bases, leaving 11 bases between them. The CDR3 is made up of 14 amino acids. Looked up from germline, CDR1 is LNHDA and CDR2 is SQIVND (reference sequence). The full variable domain, its missing parts supplied by reference TRBV19 and TRBJ2-7, is DGGITQSPKYLFRKEGQNVTLSCEQNLNHDAMYWYRQDPGQGLRLIYYSQIVNDFQKGDIAEGYSVSREKKESFPLTVTSAQKNPTAFYLCASSIAGQAYEQYFGPGTRLTVT.

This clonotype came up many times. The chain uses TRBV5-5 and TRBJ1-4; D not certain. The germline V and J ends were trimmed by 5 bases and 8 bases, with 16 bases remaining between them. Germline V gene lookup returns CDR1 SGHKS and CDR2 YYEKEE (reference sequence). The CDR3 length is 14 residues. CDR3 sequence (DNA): TGTGCCAGCAGTTGGACGATCAGATACGAAAAACTGTTTTTT. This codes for CASSWTIRYEKLFF.

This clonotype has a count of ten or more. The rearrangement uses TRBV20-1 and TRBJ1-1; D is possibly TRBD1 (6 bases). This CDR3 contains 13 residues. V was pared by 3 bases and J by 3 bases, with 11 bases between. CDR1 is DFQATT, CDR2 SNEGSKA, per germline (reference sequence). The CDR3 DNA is TGCAGTGCTAGTGCAGGGGCGGACACTGAAGCTTTCTTT. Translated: CSASAGADTEAFF.

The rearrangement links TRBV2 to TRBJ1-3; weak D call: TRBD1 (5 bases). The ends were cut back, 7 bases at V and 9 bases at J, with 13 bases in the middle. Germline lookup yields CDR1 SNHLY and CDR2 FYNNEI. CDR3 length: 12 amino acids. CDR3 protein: CASTSSGGTIYF. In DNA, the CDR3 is TGTGCCAGCACCTCCTCGGGGGGCACCATATATTTT.

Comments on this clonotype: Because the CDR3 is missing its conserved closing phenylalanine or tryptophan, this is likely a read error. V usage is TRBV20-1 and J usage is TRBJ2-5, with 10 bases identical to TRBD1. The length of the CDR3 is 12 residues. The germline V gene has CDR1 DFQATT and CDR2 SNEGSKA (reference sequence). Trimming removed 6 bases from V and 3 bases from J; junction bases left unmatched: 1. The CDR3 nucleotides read TGCAGTGCCGGGACAGGGGAAGAGACCCAGTACCTC. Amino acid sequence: CSAGTGEETQYL.

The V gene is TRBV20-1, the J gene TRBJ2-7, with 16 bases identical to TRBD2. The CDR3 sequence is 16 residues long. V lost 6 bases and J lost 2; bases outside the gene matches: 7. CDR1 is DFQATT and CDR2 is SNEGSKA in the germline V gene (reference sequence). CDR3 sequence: CSATKGLAGGPYEQYF. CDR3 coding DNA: TGCAGTGCCACTAAGGGACTAGCGGGAGGGCCCTACGAGCAGTACTTC.